The source of this T cell receptor beta chain is a study of CD8 T cells in Susac syndrome. This CDR3 is built from 15 residues. V was clipped by 0 bases and J by 5 bases, with 15 bases between them. CDR1 is DFQATT and CDR2 is SNEGSKA in the germline V gene (reference sequence). RNA was extracted with the RNeasy kit, and a quantity of about 0.45 to 1 ug was reverse transcribed using random hexamers. TCRdb reprocessed the immunoSEQ multiplex PCR reads via MiXCR and lists one record per CDR3 protein. Here the sample spans about 130,000 distinct CDR3 sequences, just under 95% being singletons. The authors negatively isolated CD8+ and CD4+ T cells and FACS-enriched TEMRA cells. This clonotype came up once.

This chain uses TRBV20-1 with TRBJ2-3; D perhaps matches TRBD2 (6 bases). Sample: CD8+ T cells from PBMCs. This receptor was taken from a human donor with Susac syndrome. As DNA, the CDR3 is TGCAGTGCTAGAGATGCGACTAGGACCCAAGATACGCAGTATTTT. Amino acid sequence: CSARDATRTQDTQYF.